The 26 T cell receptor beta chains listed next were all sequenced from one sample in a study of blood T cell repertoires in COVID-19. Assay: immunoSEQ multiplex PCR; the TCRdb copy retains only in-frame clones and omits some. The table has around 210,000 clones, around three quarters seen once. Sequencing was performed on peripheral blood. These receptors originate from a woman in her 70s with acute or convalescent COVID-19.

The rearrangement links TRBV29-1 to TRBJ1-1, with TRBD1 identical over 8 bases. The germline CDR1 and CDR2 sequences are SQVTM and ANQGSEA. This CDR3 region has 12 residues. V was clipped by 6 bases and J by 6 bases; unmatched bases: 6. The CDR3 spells CSVSDRGAEAFF. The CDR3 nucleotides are TGCAGCGTCTCCGACAGGGGCGCTGAAGCTTTCTTT.

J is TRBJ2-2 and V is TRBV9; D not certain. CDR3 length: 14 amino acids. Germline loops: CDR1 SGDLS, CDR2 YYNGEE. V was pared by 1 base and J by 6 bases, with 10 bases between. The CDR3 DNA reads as TGTGCCAGCAGCGTATATAGTAGCTCCGGGGAGCTGTTTTTT. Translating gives CASSVYSSSGELFF.

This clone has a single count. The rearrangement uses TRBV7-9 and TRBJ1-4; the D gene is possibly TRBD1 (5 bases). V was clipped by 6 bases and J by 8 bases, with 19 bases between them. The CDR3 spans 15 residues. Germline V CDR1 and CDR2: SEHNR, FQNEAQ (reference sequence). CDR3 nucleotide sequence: TGTGCCAGCAGTTCTCCGGGACTGAAGGTGGAAAAACTGTTTTTT. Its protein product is CASSSPGLKVEKLFF. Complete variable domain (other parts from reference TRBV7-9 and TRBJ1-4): DTGVSQNPRHKITKRGQNVTFRCDPISEHNRLYWYRQTLGQGPEFLTYFQNEAQLEKSRLLSDRFSAERPKGSFSTLEIQRTEQGDSAMYLCASSSPGLKVEKLFFGSGTQLSVL.

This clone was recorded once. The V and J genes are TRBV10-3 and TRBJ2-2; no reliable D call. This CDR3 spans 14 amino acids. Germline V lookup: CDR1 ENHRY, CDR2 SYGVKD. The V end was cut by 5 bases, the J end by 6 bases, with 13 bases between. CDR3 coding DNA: TGTGCCATCAGTCCACTAAAGGCATCCGGGGAGCTGTTTTTT. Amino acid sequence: CAISPLKASGELFF.

DNA of the CDR3: TGTGCCAGCAGTTTAGGTCAGGGGGGAGGTAGATCTGAAGCTTTCTTT. Protein: CASSLGQGGGRSEAFF. The chain is built from TRBV27 and TRBJ1-1; 7 nucleotides agree with TRBD1. CDR1 and CDR2 from the germline V gene are MNHEY and SMNVEV (reference sequence). V gave up 2 bases and J gave up 6 bases; unmatched junction bases: 12. This CDR3 has 16 amino acids.

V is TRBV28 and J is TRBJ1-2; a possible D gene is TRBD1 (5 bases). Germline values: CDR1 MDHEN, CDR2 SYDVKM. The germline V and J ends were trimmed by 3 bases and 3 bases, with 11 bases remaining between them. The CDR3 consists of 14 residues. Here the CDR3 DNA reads TGTGCCAGCAGTTTGACAAGGGGCGACTATGGCTACACCTTC. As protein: CASSLTRGDYGYTF.

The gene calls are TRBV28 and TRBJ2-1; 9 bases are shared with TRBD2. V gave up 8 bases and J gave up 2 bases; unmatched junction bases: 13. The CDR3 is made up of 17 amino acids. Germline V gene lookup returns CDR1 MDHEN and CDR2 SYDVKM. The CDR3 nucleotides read TGTGCCAGCGATTCATCGAGGCGACTAGCGGCCTACAATGAGCAGTTCTTC. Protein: CASDSSRRLAAYNEQFF.

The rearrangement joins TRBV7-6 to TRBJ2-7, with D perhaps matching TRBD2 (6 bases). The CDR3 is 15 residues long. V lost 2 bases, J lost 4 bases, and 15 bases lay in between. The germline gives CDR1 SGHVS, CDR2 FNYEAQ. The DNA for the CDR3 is TGTGCCAGCAGCTTATTGGGGGGAATTATATACGAGCAGTACTTC. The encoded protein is CASSLLGGIIYEQYF.

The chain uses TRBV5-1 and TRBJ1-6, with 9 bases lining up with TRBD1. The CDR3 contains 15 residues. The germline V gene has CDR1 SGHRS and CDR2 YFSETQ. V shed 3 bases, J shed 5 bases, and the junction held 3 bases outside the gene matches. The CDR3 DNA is TGCGCCAGCAGCTCGGACAGGGGAAATAATTCACCCCTCCACTTT. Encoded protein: CASSSDRGNNSPLHF.

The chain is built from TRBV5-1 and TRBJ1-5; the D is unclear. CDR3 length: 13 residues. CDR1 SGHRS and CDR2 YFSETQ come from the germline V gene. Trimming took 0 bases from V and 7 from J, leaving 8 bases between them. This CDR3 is CASSLVPGQPQHF. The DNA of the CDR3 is TGCGCCAGCAGCTTGGTTCCGGGGCAGCCCCAGCATTTT.

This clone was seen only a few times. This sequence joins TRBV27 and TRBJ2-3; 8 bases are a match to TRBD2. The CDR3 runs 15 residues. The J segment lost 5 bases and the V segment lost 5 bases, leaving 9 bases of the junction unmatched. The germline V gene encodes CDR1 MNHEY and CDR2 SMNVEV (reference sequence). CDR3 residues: CASSPIAGSLDTQYF. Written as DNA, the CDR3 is TGTGCCAGCAGTCCAATAGCGGGAAGCCTAGATACGCAGTATTTT.

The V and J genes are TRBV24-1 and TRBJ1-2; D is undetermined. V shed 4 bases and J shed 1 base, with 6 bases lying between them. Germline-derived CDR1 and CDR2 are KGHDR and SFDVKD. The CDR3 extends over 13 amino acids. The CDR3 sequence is CATSEGSNYGYTF. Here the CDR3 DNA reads TGTGCCACCAGTGAGGGGAGTAACTATGGCTACACCTTC.

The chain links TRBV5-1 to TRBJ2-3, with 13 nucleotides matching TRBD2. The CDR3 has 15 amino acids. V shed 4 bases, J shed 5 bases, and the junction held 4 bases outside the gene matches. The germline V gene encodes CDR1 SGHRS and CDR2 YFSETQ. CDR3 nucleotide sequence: TGCGCCAGCAGCATCGGACTAGCGGGAGAAGATACGCAGTATTTT. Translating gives CASSIGLAGEDTQYF.

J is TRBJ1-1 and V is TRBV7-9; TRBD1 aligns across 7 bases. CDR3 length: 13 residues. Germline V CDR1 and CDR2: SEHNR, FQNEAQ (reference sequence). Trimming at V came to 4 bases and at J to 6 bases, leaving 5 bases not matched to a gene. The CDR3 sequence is CASSSRTGSEAFF. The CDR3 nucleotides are TGTGCCAGCAGCTCTCGGACAGGCTCTGAAGCTTTCTTT.

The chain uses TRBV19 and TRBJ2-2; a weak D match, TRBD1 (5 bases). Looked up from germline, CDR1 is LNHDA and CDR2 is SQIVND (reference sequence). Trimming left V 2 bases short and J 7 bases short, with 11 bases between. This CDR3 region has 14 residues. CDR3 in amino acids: CASSIIHTGGELFF. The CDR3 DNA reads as TGTGCCAGTAGTATAATCCACACAGGCGGGGAGCTGTTTTTT.

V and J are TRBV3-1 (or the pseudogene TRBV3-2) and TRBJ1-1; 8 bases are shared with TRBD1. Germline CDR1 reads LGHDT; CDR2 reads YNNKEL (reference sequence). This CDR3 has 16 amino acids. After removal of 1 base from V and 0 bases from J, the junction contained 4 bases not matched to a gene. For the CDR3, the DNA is TGTGCCAGCAGCCAAGGGACAGGGACCATGAACACTGAAGCTTTCTTT. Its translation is CASSQGTGTMNTEAFF.

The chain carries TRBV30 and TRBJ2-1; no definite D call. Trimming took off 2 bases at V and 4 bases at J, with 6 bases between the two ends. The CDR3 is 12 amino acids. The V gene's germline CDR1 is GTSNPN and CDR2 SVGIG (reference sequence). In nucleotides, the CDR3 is TGTGCCTGGAGTCCTCCTTACAATGAGCAGTTCTTC. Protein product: CAWSPPYNEQFF.

The DNA for the CDR3 is TGCAGCGTTGAAGGGGGAGAACCTTACGAGCAGTACTTC. Protein: CSVEGGEPYEQYF. V is TRBV29-1 and J is TRBJ2-7; tentative D call: TRBD2 (5 bases). Germline CDR1 is SQVTM and CDR2 is ANQGSEA. The CDR3 consists of 13 residues. V lost 1 base to trimming and J lost 4 bases, with 11 bases between them.

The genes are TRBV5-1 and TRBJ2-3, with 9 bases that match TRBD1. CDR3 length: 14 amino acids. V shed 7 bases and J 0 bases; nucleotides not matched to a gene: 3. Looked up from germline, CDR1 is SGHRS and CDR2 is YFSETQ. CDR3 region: CASGQGISTDTQYF. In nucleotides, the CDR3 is TGCGCCAGCGGACAGGGGATTAGCACAGATACGCAGTATTTT.

The CDR3 bases are TGTGCCAGCAGCTTAGACAGGGGGGGCAATCAGCCCCAGCATTTT. Encoded protein: CASSLDRGGNQPQHF. V usage is TRBV7-2 and J usage is TRBJ1-5; 8 nucleotides agree with TRBD1. The CDR3 is 15 residues long. Germline V gene sequence: CDR1 SGHTA, CDR2 FQGNSA. Trimming cost V 1 base and J 2 bases; bases outside gene matches: 1. Using reference TRBV7-2 and TRBJ1-5 for the parts outside the CDR3, the full variable domain is GAGVSQSPSNKVTEKGKDVELRCDPISGHTALYWYRQSLGQGLEFLIYFQGNSAPDKSGLPSDRFSAERTGGSVSTLTIQRTQQEDSAVYLCASSLDRGGNQPQHFGDGTRLSIL.

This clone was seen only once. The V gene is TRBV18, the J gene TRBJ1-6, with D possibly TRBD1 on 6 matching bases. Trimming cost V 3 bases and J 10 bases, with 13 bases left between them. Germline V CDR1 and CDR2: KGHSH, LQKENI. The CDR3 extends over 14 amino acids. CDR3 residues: CASSPGQNGSPLHF. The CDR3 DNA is TGTGCCAGCTCACCCGGACAGAATGGGTCACCCCTCCACTTT.

The CDR3 DNA follows: TGTGCCACCAGTGACGTTACCGGGACAGGGAACACCGGGGAGCTGTTTTTT. This encodes CATSDVTGTGNTGELFF. V usage is TRBV24-1 and J usage is TRBJ2-2; 8 nucleotides line up with TRBD1. Germline values: CDR1 KGHDR, CDR2 SFDVKD. The CDR3 sequence is 17 residues long. The V gene end was trimmed by 4 bases and the J gene end by 1 base; junction bases not matched to a gene: 7.

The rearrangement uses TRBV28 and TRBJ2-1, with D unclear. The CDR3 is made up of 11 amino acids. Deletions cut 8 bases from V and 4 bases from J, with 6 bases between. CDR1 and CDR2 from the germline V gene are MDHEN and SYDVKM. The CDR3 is CASGPYNEQFF. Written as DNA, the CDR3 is TGTGCCAGCGGGCCATACAATGAGCAGTTCTTC. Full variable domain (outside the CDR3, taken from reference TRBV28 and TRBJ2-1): DVKVTQSSRYLVKRTGEKVFLECVQDMDHENMFWYRQDPGLGLRLIYFSYDVKMKEKGDIPEGYSVSREKKERFSLILESASTNQTSMYLCASGPYNEQFFGPGTRLTVL.

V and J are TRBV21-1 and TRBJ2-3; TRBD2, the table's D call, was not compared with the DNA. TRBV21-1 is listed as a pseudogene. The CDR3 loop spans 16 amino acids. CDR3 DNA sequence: TGTGCCAGCAGCCCTTGGGCGGGAGGTCACACAGATACGCAGTATTTT. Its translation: CASSPWAGGHTDTQYF.

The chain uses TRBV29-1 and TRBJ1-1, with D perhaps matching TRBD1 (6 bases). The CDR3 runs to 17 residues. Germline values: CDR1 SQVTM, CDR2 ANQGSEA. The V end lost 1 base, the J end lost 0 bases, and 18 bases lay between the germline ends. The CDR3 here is CSVEGEGGLLMNTEAFF. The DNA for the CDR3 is TGCAGCGTTGAAGGGGAGGGGGGCTTGCTCATGAACACTGAAGCTTTCTTT.

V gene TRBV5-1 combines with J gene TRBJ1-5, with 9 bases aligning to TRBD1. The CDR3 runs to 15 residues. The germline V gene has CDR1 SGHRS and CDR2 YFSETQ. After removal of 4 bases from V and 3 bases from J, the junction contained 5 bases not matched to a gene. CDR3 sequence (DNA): TGCGCCAGCAGCCGACAGGGGGGTCCCAATCAGCCCCAGCATTTT. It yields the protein CASSRQGGPNQPQHF. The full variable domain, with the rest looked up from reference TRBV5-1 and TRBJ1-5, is KAGVTQTPRYLIKTRGQQVTLSCSPISGHRSVSWYQQTPGQGLQFLFEYFSETQRNKGNFPGRFSGRQFSNSRSEMNVSTLELGDSALYLCASSRQGGPNQPQHFGDGTRLSIL.